Shown below are 8 T cell receptor beta chains from a single sample sequenced in a study of cytomegalovirus exposure and HLA in healthy donors. PCR amplification relied on 60 Vbeta primers (plus 13 Jbeta primers). The repertoire was sequenced with immunoSEQ multiplex PCR; TCRdb's copy has only in-frame clones and lacks some. The sample has about 130,000 clones, roughly four fifths seen once; the top ten hold approximately 7%. Sequencing was performed on PBMCs. All receptors derive from a male donor in good health and CMV-seronegative.

This clone was detected once. The chain combines TRBV28 with TRBJ1-6, with 8 bases lining up with TRBD1. Germline assignment: CDR1 MDHEN and CDR2 SYDVKM. This CDR3 comprises 12 residues. Germline trimming cut 3 bases from V and 16 bases from J; bases unmatched to any gene: 5. CDR3 in DNA: TGTGCCAGCAGTTTTAATACAGGGGGACTCCACTTT. This gives the protein CASSFNTGGLHF.

The chain combines TRBV5-1 with TRBJ2-3; D is perhaps TRBD2 (6 bases). The CDR3 is made up of 15 amino acids. Germline CDR1 reads SGHRS; CDR2 reads YFSETQ. The V and J ends lost 7 bases and 2 bases respectively, with 17 bases between them. The chain's CDR3 is CASAPPGLITDTQYF. The CDR3 DNA reads TGCGCCAGCGCTCCTCCGGGACTTATCACAGATACGCAGTATTTT.

In its sample, this clone was seen once. The gene calls are TRBV10-3 and TRBJ1-2; 7 nucleotides agree with TRBD1. The CDR3 sequence is 15 residues long. Germline V gene sequence: CDR1 ENHRY, CDR2 SYGVKD. V gave up 1 base and J gave up 1 base; unmatched junction bases: 3. This CDR3 reads CAISELWDSNYGYTF. The CDR3 DNA is TGTGCCATCAGTGAGTTGTGGGACAGTAACTATGGCTACACCTTC.

In DNA, the CDR3 is TGTGCCAGCAGGACCTTGGGACAGGGTTCGTTTGGGTATGGCTACACCTTC. It encodes CASRTLGQGSFGYGYTF. The gene calls are TRBV21-1 and TRBJ1-2; TRBD1 is the table's D call and was not checked against the DNA. TRBV21-1 is described as a pseudogene. The CDR3 runs to 17 residues.

The rearrangement uses TRBV7-2 and TRBJ1-4; D is possibly TRBD1 (5 bases). V was clipped by 4 bases and J by 8 bases, with 14 bases between them. Germline V lookup: CDR1 SGHTA, CDR2 FQGNSA. This CDR3 contains 14 residues. The CDR3 bases are TGTGCCAGCAGCTCAGGGCCCCCTCGAGAAAAACTGTTTTTT. It codes for CASSSGPPREKLFF.

The chain combines TRBV30 with TRBJ2-2; D unresolved. V lost 2 bases and J lost 5, with 6 bases in between. The germline V gene has CDR1 GTSNPN and CDR2 SVGIG (reference sequence). The CDR3 has 12 residues. The CDR3 DNA reads as TGTGCCTGGAGTACGAGGACCGGGGAGCTGTTTTTT. Translation gives CAWSTRTGELFF.

This chain joins TRBV4-2 and TRBJ2-7; TRBD1 agrees at 8 bases. With 4 bases clipped from V and 5 bases from J, the junction kept 7 bases outside the gene matches. From germline, CDR1 is LGHNA and CDR2 YNFKEQ. The CDR3 spans 14 residues. The CDR3 region is CASSPPGQVDEQYF. CDR3 in DNA: TGTGCCAGCAGCCCTCCGGGACAGGTGGACGAGCAGTACTTC.

The chain links TRBV7-2 to TRBJ1-1, with D maybe TRBD1 (5 bases). This CDR3 is built from 14 residues. V lost 0 bases and J 6 bases, leaving 11 bases between the germline ends. The germline V gene has CDR1 SGHTA and CDR2 FQGNSA. The CDR3 sequence is CASSLAGHGSEAFF. The CDR3, as DNA: TGTGCCAGCAGCTTAGCCGGACACGGATCTGAAGCTTTCTTT.